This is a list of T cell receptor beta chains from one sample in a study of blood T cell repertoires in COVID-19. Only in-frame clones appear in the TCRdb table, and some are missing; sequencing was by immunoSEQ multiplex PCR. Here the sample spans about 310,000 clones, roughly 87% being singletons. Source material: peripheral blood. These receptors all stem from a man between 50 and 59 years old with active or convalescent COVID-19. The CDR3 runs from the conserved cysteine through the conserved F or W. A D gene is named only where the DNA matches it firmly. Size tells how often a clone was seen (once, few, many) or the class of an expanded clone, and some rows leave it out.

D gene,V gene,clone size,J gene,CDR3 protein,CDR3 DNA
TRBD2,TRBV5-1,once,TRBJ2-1,CASSLGSGGPYNEQFF,TGCGCCAGCAGCTTGGGGAGCGGGGGGCCTTACAATGAGCAGTTCTTC
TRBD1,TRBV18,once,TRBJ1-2,CASSFVGTGEDYGYTF,TGTGCCAGCTCCTTCGTCGGGACAGGGGAAGACTATGGCTACACCTTC
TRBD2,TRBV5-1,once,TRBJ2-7,CASSLGGSGGSSYEQYF,TGCGCCAGCAGTCTCGGGGGTAGCGGGGGCAGCTCCTACGAGCAGTACTTC
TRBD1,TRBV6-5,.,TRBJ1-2,CASHGTGEYGYTF,TGTGCCAGCCACGGGACAGGGGAGTATGGCTACACCTTC
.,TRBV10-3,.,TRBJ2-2,CAISESRRGRGTGELFF,TGTGCCATCAGTGAGTCGAGGAGGGGGCGCGGGACCGGGGAGCTGTTTTTT
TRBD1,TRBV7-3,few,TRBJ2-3,CASSPLTGSGTDTQYF,TGTGCCAGCAGCCCCCTGACAGGGTCGGGTACAGATACGCAGTATTTT
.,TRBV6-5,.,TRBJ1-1,CASSYGAQVDTEAFF,TGTGCCAGCAGTTATGGAGCACAGGTGGACACTGAAGCTTTCTTT
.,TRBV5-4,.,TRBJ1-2,CASSPRQASNYGYTF,TGTGCCAGCAGCCCCCGACAGGCCTCTAACTATGGCTACACCTTC
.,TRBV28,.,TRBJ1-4,CASSYRPNEKLFF,TGTGCCAGCAGTTACAGACCTAATGAAAAACTGTTTTTT
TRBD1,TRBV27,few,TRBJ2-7,CASSLGQGASYEQYF,TGTGCCAGCAGTCTAGGACAGGGGGCTTCCTACGAGCAGTACTTC
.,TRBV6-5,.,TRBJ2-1,CASSPGQGRHPEQFF,TGTGCCAGCAGCCCCGGGCAGGGTCGGCATCCTGAGCAGTTCTTC
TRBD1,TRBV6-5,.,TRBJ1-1,CASSTGQGNTEAFF,TGTGCCAGCAGTACCGGACAGGGTAACACTGAAGCTTTCTTT
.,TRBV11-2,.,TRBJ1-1,CASSLDYGGGMNTEAFF,TGTGCCAGCAGCTTAGATTATGGGGGGGGAATGAACACTGAAGCTTTCTTT
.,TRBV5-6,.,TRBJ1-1,CASSLGAPTEAFF,TGTGCCAGCAGCTTGGGGGCCCCAACTGAAGCTTTCTTT
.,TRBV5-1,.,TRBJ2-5,CASKWGVAEETQYF,TGCGCCAGCAAGTGGGGGGTGGCAGAAGAGACCCAGTACTTC
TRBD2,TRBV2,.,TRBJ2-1,CASRLAGTYNEQFF,TGTGCCAGCAGGCTAGCGGGTACCTACAATGAGCAGTTCTTC
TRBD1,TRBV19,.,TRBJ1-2,CASSFGGQDRGHTF,TGTGCCAGTAGTTTCGGAGGACAGGATAGGGGACACACCTTC
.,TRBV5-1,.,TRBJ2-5,CASSLAQGGTQYF,TGCGCCAGCAGCTTGGCTCAGGGGGGGACCCAGTACTTC
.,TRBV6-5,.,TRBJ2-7,CASKKGREIYEQYF,TGTGCCAGCAAGAAGGGACGGGAGATCTACGAGCAGTACTTC
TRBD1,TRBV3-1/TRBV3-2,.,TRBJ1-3,CASSYRPGQGNTIYF,TGTGCCAGCAGCTACCGTCCGGGACAGGGAAACACCATATATTTT
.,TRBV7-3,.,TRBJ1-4,CASSLTGAWNEKLFF,TGTGCCAGCAGCTTAACGGGGGCCTGGAATGAAAAACTGTTTTTT
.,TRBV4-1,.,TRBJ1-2,CASSQDAGRGGYGYTF,TGCGCCAGCAGCCAAGATGCGGGACGGGGAGGCTATGGCTACACCTTC
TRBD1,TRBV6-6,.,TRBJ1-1,CASSYGTGLGTEAFF,TGTGCCAGCAGTTATGGGACAGGGCTGGGCACTGAAGCTTTCTTT
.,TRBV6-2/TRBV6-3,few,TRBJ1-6,CASSPQARSPLHF,TGTGCCAGCAGCCCTCAAGCACGGTCACCCCTCCACTTT
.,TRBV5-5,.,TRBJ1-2,CASRGDGGLGGYTF,TGTGCCAGCCGCGGGGACGGAGGGCTTGGTGGCTACACCTTC
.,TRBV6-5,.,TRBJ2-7,CASSYGQSSYEQYF,TGTGCCAGCAGTTACGGGCAGTCCTCCTACGAGCAGTACTTC
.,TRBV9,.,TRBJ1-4,CASSLEAGKLFF,TGTGCCAGCAGCCTCGAGGCGGGAAAACTGTTTTTT
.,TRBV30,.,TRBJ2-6,CARGAGGTSGANVLTF,TGTGCCCGGGGGGCAGGGGGGACTTCTGGGGCCAACGTCCTGACTTTC
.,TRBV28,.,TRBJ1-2,CATLEGIYGYTF,TGTGCCACCTTGGAGGGGATCTATGGCTACACCTTC
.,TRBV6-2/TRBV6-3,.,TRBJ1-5,CASSYAGGALVQPQHF,TGTGCCAGCAGTTACGCCGGGGGGGCGTTGGTTCAGCCCCAGCATTTT
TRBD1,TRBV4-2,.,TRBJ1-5,CASSQERTGANNQPQHF,TGTGCCAGCAGCCAAGAAAGAACAGGGGCTAACAATCAGCCCCAGCATTTT
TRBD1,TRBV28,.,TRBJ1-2,CASRIGDRVGGYTF,TGTGCCAGCAGGATCGGGGACAGGGTCGGTGGCTACACCTTC
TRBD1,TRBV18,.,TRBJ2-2,CASSPRTGLGTNTGELFF,TGTGCCAGCTCACCGCGGACAGGGTTGGGGACGAACACCGGGGAGCTGTTTTTT
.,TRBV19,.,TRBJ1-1,CASRGGGTEAFF,TGTGCCAGCCGCGGGGGGGGTACTGAAGCTTTCTTT
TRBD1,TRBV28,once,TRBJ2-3,CASRGQGTDTQYF,TGTGCCAGCAGGGGACAGGGCACAGATACGCAGTATTTT
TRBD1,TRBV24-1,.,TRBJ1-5,CATRDRIGQPQHF,TGTGCCACCAGGGACAGGATCGGACAGCCCCAGCATTTT
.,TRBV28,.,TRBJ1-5,CASSLGGFGNQPQHF,TGTGCCAGCAGCTTGGGGGGTTTTGGTAATCAGCCCCAGCATTTT
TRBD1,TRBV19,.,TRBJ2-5,CASNDRGWGQETQYF,TGTGCCAGTAACGACAGGGGTTGGGGTCAAGAGACCCAGTACTTC
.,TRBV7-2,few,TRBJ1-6,CASSLDWQRPGSPLHF,TGTGCCAGCAGCTTAGATTGGCAGCGCCCTGGATCACCCCTCCACTTT
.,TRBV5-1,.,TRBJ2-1,CASTFIPLDRTYNEQFF,TGCGCCAGCACTTTTATCCCCCTCGACAGGACATACAATGAGCAGTTCTTC